What follows are 27 T cell receptor beta chains derived from one specimen sequenced in a study of identical twins. Via MiXCR, TCRdb re-called the 5' RACE reads, giving one row per CDR3 protein. The sample contains 520,000 or so distinct CDR3 sequences, about 20% of which appear only once. These data were also reused for a study on T cells expressing NK-cell markers.

The specimen sequenced was CD4+ T cells sorted from blood. These receptor sequences come from a woman aged 18-35 years in good health.

The genes are TRBV5-1 and TRBJ2-7; no reliable D call. In germline, CDR1 is SGHRS, CDR2 YFSETQ. V gave up 2 bases and J gave up 6 bases, with 12 bases separating them. This CDR3 has 13 amino acids. CDR3 sequence reads: CASSFSLQREQYF. The CDR3 bases are TGCGCCAGCAGCTTTTCCCTTCAGCGCGAGCAGTACTTC.

The rearrangement links TRBV6-5 to TRBJ1-2, with no clear D. The V gene's germline CDR1 is MNHEY and CDR2 SVGAGI. The V gene lost 0 bases and the J gene lost 8 bases, with 13 bases spanning the gap. There are 14 residues in the CDR3. The CDR3 DNA follows: TGTGCCAGCAGTTACTCGGATGGGGAGGGCGGCTACACCTTC. Translated: CASSYSDGEGGYTF.

This clonotype was seen a handful of times. This rearrangement joins TRBV12-3 or TRBV12-4 to TRBJ2-1; unclear D gene. The CDR3 has 15 amino acids. V was pared by 5 bases and J by 0 bases, with 11 bases between. CDR3 sequence: CASSPDWSSYNEQFF. DNA of the CDR3: TGTGCCAGCAGTCCTGACTGGAGCTCCTACAATGAGCAGTTCTTC.

This clonotype has a handful of counts. The chain uses TRBV6-5 and TRBJ2-1; D not certain. The CDR3 runs to 13 residues. The V end was cut by 2 bases, the J end by 10 bases, with 12 bases between. The germline gives CDR1 MNHEY, CDR2 SVGAGI. The CDR3 DNA is TGTGCCAGCAGTTACCGAATCGGTGGCGAGCAGTTCTTC. Translation gives CASSYRIGGEQFF.

The genes are TRBV10-3 and TRBJ2-1; TRBD2 matches 10 bases. Germline V gene data show CDR1 as ENHRY and CDR2 as SYGVKD. V lost 2 bases, J lost 1 base, and 5 bases stayed unmatched. The CDR3 length is 17 residues. CDR3: CAISEPGLAESYNEQFF. The CDR3 DNA follows: TGTGCCATCAGTGAGCCTGGACTAGCGGAATCCTACAATGAGCAGTTCTTC.

This clonotype showed up just a few times. The J gene is TRBJ1-1, the V gene TRBV9; TRBD1 matches 9 bases. The length of the CDR3 is 14 residues. The V gene's germline CDR1 is SGDLS and CDR2 YYNGEE. After removal of 4 bases from V and 10 bases from J, the junction contained 11 bases not matched to a gene. As DNA, the CDR3 is TGTGCCAGCAGCCCCCCCGGGACAGGGCGGCCAGCTTTCTTT. It encodes CASSPPGTGRPAFF.

CDR3 amino acids: CASSLSDTDGYTF. CDR3 sequence (DNA): TGTGCCAGCAGCTTATCCGACACCGATGGCTACACCTTC. The gene calls are TRBV7-9 and TRBJ1-2; D not certain. Per the germline V gene, CDR1 is SEHNR and CDR2 is FQNEAQ (reference sequence). V shed 2 bases and J shed 6 bases, with 10 bases lying between them. The CDR3 consists of 13 residues.

The V and J genes are TRBV4-3 and TRBJ2-7; 12 bases agree with TRBD2. Germline V lookup: CDR1 LGHNA, CDR2 YSLEER. J gave up 4 bases and V 3 bases, and 7 bases lay outside the gene matches. This CDR3 is built from 16 residues. CDR3 coding DNA: TGCGCCAGCAGCCAGCTAGCGGGAGGGCCAGTATACGAGCAGTACTTC. Translating gives CASSQLAGGPVYEQYF.

In this sample, this clonotype turned up a few times. The chain carries TRBV20-1 and TRBJ2-5; TRBD2 agrees at 10 bases. The V gene's germline CDR1 is DFQATT and CDR2 SNEGSKA (reference sequence). The CDR3 consists of 13 residues. Trimming at V came to 6 bases and at J to 4 bases, leaving 5 bases not matched to a gene. CDR3 nucleotide sequence: TGCAGTGCGACCCTAGCGGGAGTAGAGACCCAGTACTTC. Translating gives CSATLAGVETQYF.

This sequence joins TRBV24-1 and TRBJ2-1, with 8 bases lining up with TRBD1. V lost 2 bases and J lost 9; bases outside the gene matches: 8. This CDR3 is 15 amino acids long. Germline values: CDR1 KGHDR, CDR2 SFDVKD. The CDR3 here is CATSDSGQVMGEQFF. In DNA form, the CDR3 reads TGTGCCACCAGTGATTCGGGACAGGTTATGGGTGAGCAGTTCTTC.

The chain couples TRBV6-5 to TRBJ2-7; no firm D call. The CDR3 extends over 15 amino acids. V was pared by 2 bases and J by 4 bases, with 15 bases between. Per germline, CDR1 MNHEY and CDR2 SVGAGI. CDR3 sequence reads: CASSYQPTSPYEQYF. CDR3 nucleotide sequence: TGTGCCAGCAGTTACCAACCAACATCCCCATACGAGCAGTACTTC.

V gene TRBV20-1 combines with J gene TRBJ2-5, with TRBD1 as a possible D gene (6 bases). V was shortened by 5 bases and J by 5 bases, with 24 bases between the two germline ends. The CDR3 is 16 residues long. Per germline, CDR1 DFQATT and CDR2 SNEGSKA (reference sequence). The CDR3 spells CSAQDRVSGFVETQYF. As DNA, the CDR3 is TGCAGTGCTCAGGACAGAGTGAGTGGTTTCGTGGAGACCCAGTACTTC.

The chain recombines TRBV7-2 with TRBJ1-1; D gene unclear. V was clipped by 2 bases and J by 10 bases, with 11 bases between them. The CDR3 consists of 12 residues. Germline lookup yields CDR1 SGHTA and CDR2 FQGNSA. The CDR3, as DNA: TGTGCCAGCAGCTTATATATAGGTATAGCTTTCTTT. Amino acids: CASSLYIGIAFF.

This clonotype was observed at least ten times. This sequence joins TRBV12-3 or TRBV12-4 and TRBJ2-7; D is uncertain. The CDR3 totals 13 residues. V lost 6 bases and J lost 7, with 16 bases in between. CDR3 sequence (DNA): TGTGCCAGCAGCCCAGCGCTCACCCGAGAGCAGTACTTC. This translates into CASSPALTREQYF.

The V and J genes are TRBV10-3 and TRBJ2-1, with a possible D match to TRBD1 (5 bases). The CDR3 sequence is 15 residues long. V was cut by 3 bases and J by 0 bases, with 9 bases left in between. Germline V gives CDR1 ENHRY, CDR2 SYGVKD. CDR3 DNA: TGTGCCATCAGTGAAAGACAGAGCTCCTACAATGAGCAGTTCTTC. Translation: CAISERQSSYNEQFF.

The chain combines TRBV7-9 with TRBJ2-2; weak D call: TRBD1 (6 bases). Trimming took off 5 bases at V and 0 bases at J, with 10 bases between the two ends. The germline V gene has CDR1 SEHNR and CDR2 FQNEAQ (reference sequence). CDR3 size: 15 residues. CDR3 DNA sequence: TGTGCCAGCAGCCCACAGGGAACGAACACCGGGGAGCTGTTTTTT. It yields the protein CASSPQGTNTGELFF.

This clonotype was found a few times. The chain joins TRBV13 to TRBJ2-7; no clear D. Trimming left V 1 base short and J 0 bases short, with 10 bases between. In germline, CDR1 is PRHDT, CDR2 FYEKMQ (reference sequence). CDR3 length: 15 residues. The CDR3 reads CASSLEGRSSYEQYF. For the CDR3, the DNA is TGTGCCAGCAGCTTAGAAGGCAGGTCCTCCTACGAGCAGTACTTC.

This chain connects TRBV7-8 to TRBJ2-2; a weak D match, TRBD1 (6 bases). There are 14 residues in the CDR3. The germline gives CDR1 SGHVS, CDR2 FQNEAQ. Trimming took off 8 bases at V and 1 base at J, with 11 bases between the two ends. The CDR3 loop is CASRRTENTGELFF. DNA for the CDR3: TGTGCCAGCCGGCGGACAGAGAACACCGGGGAGCTGTTTTTT.

This clonotype was detected a few times. V and J are TRBV6-5 and TRBJ1-1; D unclear. CDR1 and CDR2 (germline): MNHEY, SVGAGI. The CDR3 runs to 15 residues. Trimming shortened V by 5 bases and J by 4 bases, and 17 bases separated the two germline ends. CDR3 coding DNA: TGTGCCAGCAGTAACCAATTGTCCGGACGCACTGAAGCTTTCTTT. Its translation: CASSNQLSGRTEAFF.

The chain links TRBV7-3 to TRBJ2-6; no reliable D call. The CDR3 length is 18 residues. Trimming left V 5 bases short and J 0 bases short, with 17 bases between. Germline assignment: CDR1 SGHTA and CDR2 FQGTGA. In nucleotides, the CDR3 is TGTGCCAGCAGCCCAGTGGGTGGGATTGTCTCTGGGGCCAACGTCCTGACTTTC. It encodes CASSPVGGIVSGANVLTF.

This clonotype was detected ten times or more. The chain uses TRBV5-1 and TRBJ1-1, with D perhaps matching TRBD1 (6 bases). The CDR3 is 14 amino acids. Per germline, CDR1 SGHRS and CDR2 YFSETQ. Trimming removed 9 bases from V and 1 base from J, with 16 bases in between. The CDR3 here is CATKAGASNTEAFF. DNA of the CDR3: TGCGCCACCAAGGCAGGGGCCTCGAACACTGAAGCTTTCTTT.

This clonotype was counted between two and nine times. The rearrangement links TRBV6-1 to TRBJ2-5; D ambiguous. V gave up 0 bases and J gave up 6 bases, with 11 bases separating them. This CDR3 spans 14 amino acids. Germline V gene lookup returns CDR1 MNHNS and CDR2 SASEGT. The CDR3 bases are TGTGCCAGCAGTGAAGCGCCCTACGCTCAGACCCAGTACTTC. This translates into CASSEAPYAQTQYF.

The chain uses TRBV12-3 or TRBV12-4 and TRBJ1-3; D is unresolved. The ends were cut back, 5 bases at V and 1 base at J, with 6 bases in the middle. This CDR3 is built from 13 residues. DNA of the CDR3: TGTGCCAGCAGTACTCAATCTGGAAACACCATATATTTT. Translated: CASSTQSGNTIYF.

This clonotype has more than one count but fewer than ten. The chain recombines TRBV29-1 with TRBJ1-1, with 10 bases fitting TRBD1. Germline lookup yields CDR1 SQVTM and CDR2 ANQGSEA. Unmatched junction bases numbered 3, after V lost 5 bases and J lost 3 bases. The CDR3 is made up of 13 amino acids. The DNA for the CDR3 is TGCAGCGTTCTGACAGGGGGCTACACTGAAGCTTTCTTT. This sequence encodes CSVLTGGYTEAFF.

The J gene is TRBJ2-7, the V gene TRBV15, with D maybe TRBD1 (6 bases). Germline V lookup: CDR1 LNHNV, CDR2 YYDKDF (reference sequence). V lost 5 bases and J lost 1, with 21 bases in between. CDR3 length: 17 amino acids. The CDR3 DNA reads TGTGCCACCAGCGGAGCCTTTGGGACACACCCTTCCTACGAGCAGTACTTC. Translated, it gives CATSGAFGTHPSYEQYF.

In this sample, this clonotype turned up a few times. J is TRBJ2-4 and V is TRBV6-1, with D maybe TRBD2 (5 bases). The V gene's germline CDR1 is MNHNS and CDR2 SASEGT. The CDR3 is made up of 15 amino acids. The V end was cut by 6 bases, the J end by 8 bases, with 20 bases between. The CDR3 is CASSRAYMKDYIQYF. CDR3 DNA sequence: TGTGCCAGCAGCCGGGCCTATATGAAGGACTACATTCAGTACTTC.

V gene TRBV5-5 combines with J gene TRBJ1-2, with 9 positions matching TRBD1. The trim removed 2 bases at V and 4 bases at J, leaving 3 bases unmatched. Germline V gene lookup returns CDR1 SGHKS and CDR2 YYEKEE (reference sequence). The CDR3 runs 14 residues. In nucleotides, the CDR3 is TGTGCCAGCAGCTTTTGGGACAGGGTCTATGGCTACACCTTC. The encoded protein is CASSFWDRVYGYTF.